The 31 T cell receptor beta chains below come from one sample, sequenced in a study of human T cells and chemical hapten exposure. Sequencing started from total RNA isolated from unfractionated whole blood. A single record per CDR3 protein comes from TCRdb applying MiXCR to the 5' RACE reads. The table shows about 140,000 distinct CDR3 sequences, with 4.1% occurring only once. Receptors originate from a female donor in good health.

This clonotype has ten or more counts. The chain recombines TRBV6-5 with TRBJ2-3; TRBD2 agrees at 11 bases. Germline lookup yields CDR1 MNHEY and CDR2 SVGAGI. The CDR3 spans 16 residues. V lost 4 bases, J lost 5 bases, and 8 bases stayed unmatched. CDR3 nucleotide sequence: TGTGCCAGCAGTTCCCTTAGCGGGGGGGCTATAGATACGCAGTATTTT. Its translation: CASSSLSGGAIDTQYF.

The chain couples TRBV12-3 or TRBV12-4 to TRBJ2-2; possibly TRBD2 for D (6 bases). The ends were cut back, 5 bases at V and 3 bases at J, with 19 bases in the middle. This CDR3 contains 17 residues. As DNA, the CDR3 is TGTGCCAGCAGTCTACGACTAGGCATGCTGGACACCGGGGAGCTGTTTTTT. Translating it yields CASSLRLGMLDTGELFF.

This clonotype was seen repeatedly, ten times or more. The CDR3 coding sequence is TGTGCCAGCAGTTACTTTCCAGGAGCCAACGGCTACACCTTC. This sequence encodes CASSYFPGANGYTF. V and J are TRBV6-2 or TRBV6-3 and TRBJ1-2; D ambiguous. The V gene lost 1 base and the J gene lost 8 bases, with 14 bases spanning the gap. Per the germline V gene, CDR1 is MNHEY and CDR2 is SVGEGT. This CDR3 has 14 amino acids.

This clonotype was recorded many times. V and J are TRBV27 and TRBJ1-1, with 9 bases identical to TRBD1. J gave up 5 bases and V 5 bases, and 15 bases lay outside the gene matches. Germline loops: CDR1 MNHEY, CDR2 SMNVEV (reference sequence). The CDR3 spans 17 residues. The chain's CDR3 is CASSPHSLGTGRTEAFF. CDR3 coding DNA: TGTGCCAGCAGTCCTCACTCCCTCGGGACAGGGCGGACTGAAGCTTTCTTT.

There are many counts of this clonotype. V is TRBV7-9 and J is TRBJ2-7; no clear D. Germline values: CDR1 SEHNR, CDR2 FQNEAQ (reference sequence). CDR3 length: 15 residues. The V gene lost 1 base and the J gene lost 2 bases, with 12 bases spanning the gap. This chain's CDR3 is CASSLGSGSTYEQYF. The CDR3 nucleotides are TGTGCCAGCAGCTTAGGGTCGGGTTCCACCTACGAGCAGTACTTC.

This chain joins TRBV15 and TRBJ2-1, with 10 bases lining up with TRBD2. CDR1 LNHNV and CDR2 YYDKDF come from the germline V gene (reference sequence). The CDR3 has 21 residues. With 0 bases clipped from V and 4 bases from J, the junction kept 18 bases outside the gene matches. This CDR3 is CATSRDSRALHSGGTYNEQFF. CDR3 sequence (DNA): TGTGCCACCAGCAGAGATTCCAGGGCCCTCCATAGCGGGGGGACTTACAATGAGCAGTTCTTC.

This clonotype was counted many times. The chain uses TRBV3-1 and TRBJ1-5; D not resolved. Per the germline V gene, CDR1 is LGHDT and CDR2 is YNNKEL (reference sequence). Trimming shortened V by 1 base and J by 16 bases, and 20 bases separated the two germline ends. The CDR3 has 14 residues. Here the CDR3 DNA reads TGTGCCAGCAGCCAAGTACTTTTCGGATCGATGGTCCATTTT. Translated: CASSQVLFGSMVHF.

This clonotype was detected ten times or more. The V call is TRBV5-1, the J call TRBJ2-1, with 14 bases matching TRBD2. The CDR3 has 14 amino acids. Germline V lookup: CDR1 SGHRS, CDR2 YFSETQ. V gave up 5 bases and J gave up 9 bases; unmatched junction bases: 4. CDR3 bases: TGCGCCAGCAGTGGACTAGCGGGGGGTCGTGAGCAGTTCTTC. Protein: CASSGLAGGREQFF.

This clonotype was observed a few times. The chain recombines TRBV29-1 with TRBJ2-5; D is unclear. Germline V gene sequence: CDR1 SQVTM, CDR2 ANQGSEA. The CDR3 is made up of 14 amino acids. V dropped 7 bases and J dropped 0 bases, with 15 bases sitting between them. Written as DNA, the CDR3 is TGCAGCGCCCCGGAAAGCCGTAACCAAGAGACCCAGTACTTC. Residues: CSAPESRNQETQYF.

The V call is TRBV7-2, the J call TRBJ2-6, with 7 bases lining up with TRBD2. Germline CDR1 is SGHTA and CDR2 is FQGNSA. V was clipped by 5 bases and J by 2 bases; unmatched bases: 12. This CDR3 comprises 18 residues. CDR3 in DNA: TGTGCCAGCAGCGGGCGGGGGATCGTTTTACCTGGGGCCAACGTCCTGACTTTC. Its protein product is CASSGRGIVLPGANVLTF.

The J gene is TRBJ2-5, the V gene TRBV2; 9 bases agree with TRBD2. J was trimmed by 3 bases and V by 6 bases; bases with no gene match: 2. The CDR3 length is 13 residues. Germline CDR1 and CDR2: SNHLY and FYNNEI. Written as DNA, the CDR3 is TGTGCCAGCAGAATAGCGGGGGAAGAGACCCAGTACTTC. Encoded protein: CASRIAGEETQYF. Drawing the rest from reference TRBV2 and TRBJ2-5, the complete variable domain is EPEVTQTPSHQVTQMGQEVILRCVPISNHLYFYWYRQILGQKVEFLVSFYNNEISEKSEIFDDQFSVERPDGSNFTLKIRSTKLEDSAMYFCASRIAGEETQYFGPGTRLLVL.

This clonotype has a count of ten or more. This sequence joins TRBV5-1 and TRBJ1-1, with TRBD1 matching over 11 bases. The CDR3 loop spans 14 amino acids. Germline values: CDR1 SGHRS, CDR2 YFSETQ. Trimming at V came to 4 bases and at J to 4 bases, leaving 3 bases not matched to a gene. The CDR3 nucleotides read TGCGCCAGCAGCAGAGGACAGGGGGCCACTGAAGCTTTCTTT. Protein: CASSRGQGATEAFF.

This clonotype was found many times. CDR3 sequence reads: CASSLDAGGFPGELFF. Here the CDR3 DNA reads TGTGCCAGCAGCTTAGATGCGGGGGGTTTCCCCGGGGAGCTGTTTTTT. J is TRBJ2-2 and V is TRBV11-2, with 8 bases that match TRBD2. V was pared by 0 bases and J by 6 bases, with 6 bases of the junction left unmatched. This CDR3 comprises 16 residues. Germline V gene lookup returns CDR1 SGHAT and CDR2 FQNNGV.

At least ten counts were recorded for this clonotype. This chain links TRBV5-1 with TRBJ2-1, with unresolved D. The CDR3 is 15 amino acids. CDR1 and CDR2 (germline): SGHRS, YFSETQ. Trimming removed 4 bases from V and 6 bases from J, with 17 bases in between. The DNA of the CDR3 is TGCGCCAGCAGCGCCGGTTTAGGCCCTCTCAATGAGCAGTTCTTC. Protein sequence: CASSAGLGPLNEQFF.

There are many counts of this clonotype. The V gene is TRBV6-2 or TRBV6-3, the J gene TRBJ2-7; 8 nucleotides match TRBD1. Germline trimming cut 4 bases from V and 7 bases from J; bases unmatched to any gene: 6. The germline gives CDR1 MNHEY, CDR2 SVGEGT. The CDR3 is 13 residues long. Here the CDR3 reads CASSSQGVGEQYF. The DNA of the CDR3 is TGTGCCAGCAGTTCACAGGGGGTCGGGGAGCAGTACTTC.

This clonotype was seen ten or more times. Written as DNA, the CDR3 is TGCGCCAGCTTAAGAAAGGATAGGGCTTTCTTT. Its protein is CASLRKDRAFF. This chain uses TRBV4-1 with TRBJ1-1; D gene ambiguous. The V gene lost 8 bases and the J gene lost 11 bases, with 15 bases spanning the gap. The germline V gene has CDR1 MGHRA and CDR2 YSYEKL. The CDR3 is made up of 11 amino acids.

V and J are TRBV20-1 and TRBJ1-1; the D gene is possibly TRBD1 (5 bases). The CDR3 sequence is 14 residues long. The V end lost 3 bases, the J end lost 3 bases, and 14 bases lay between the germline ends. Germline V gives CDR1 DFQATT, CDR2 SNEGSKA (reference sequence). The CDR3 loop is CSARLWTGDTEAFF. The CDR3 DNA follows: TGCAGTGCTAGGCTCTGGACGGGGGACACTGAAGCTTTCTTT.

Many counts were recorded for this clonotype. The chain has TRBV9 and TRBJ1-3; D gene uncertain. In germline, CDR1 is SGDLS, CDR2 YYNGEE. V lost 0 bases, J lost 4 bases, and 11 bases lay in between. The CDR3 is 15 residues long. CDR3 bases: TGTGCCAGCAGCGTAGAAGTTACGGCAGGAAACACCATATATTTT. Translating it yields CASSVEVTAGNTIYF.

This clonotype appeared many times. The chain has TRBV7-9 and TRBJ1-6; possible D gene TRBD1, 6 bases. Deletions cut 6 bases from V and 7 bases from J, with 13 bases between. The CDR3 contains 14 residues. Looked up from germline, CDR1 is SEHNR and CDR2 is FQNEAQ (reference sequence). In nucleotides, the CDR3 is TGTGCCAGCAGTTTGAGACAGGCAAATTCACCCCTCCACTTT. It yields the protein CASSLRQANSPLHF.

Many counts were recorded for this clonotype. J is TRBJ1-1 and V is TRBV20-1; D call uncertain. Between the trimmed V and J ends, which lost 6 bases and 1 base, there was a span of 15 bases. Per the germline V gene, CDR1 is DFQATT and CDR2 is SNEGSKA (reference sequence). CDR3 length: 14 residues. In DNA form, the CDR3 reads TGCAGTGCCCCCCATCTTGGAGGGAACACTGAAGCTTTCTTT. This gives the protein CSAPHLGGNTEAFF.

This clonotype was seen only a few times. One junction end disagrees with the germline gene, perhaps due to a read error. The chain uses TRBV28 and TRBJ2-7; D ambiguous. Germline CDR1 and CDR2: MDHEN and SYDVKM. The CDR3 is 17 residues long. The CDR3 is CASSHFSQVLRSDEQYF. CDR3 DNA sequence: TGTGCCAGCAGCCATTTTAGCCAGGTCCTCCGCTCCGACGAGCAGTACTTC.

This clonotype came up a few times. J is TRBJ1-1 and V is TRBV27; maybe TRBD1 (5 bases). The CDR3 is 14 amino acids. The germline V gene has CDR1 MNHEY and CDR2 SMNVEV (reference sequence). V lost 3 bases and J 4 bases, leaving 12 bases between the germline ends. This CDR3 reads CASSLGDASTEAFF. The CDR3 region has the DNA TGTGCCAGCAGTTTGGGGGATGCAAGCACTGAAGCTTTCTTT.

This clonotype was observed at least ten times. V is TRBV5-1 and J is TRBJ2-3; TRBD2 is a possible D gene (5 bases). Trimming pared 1 base from V and 10 bases from J, leaving 34 bases between. Germline CDR1 and CDR2: SGHRS and YFSETQ. The length of the CDR3 is 20 residues. DNA of the CDR3: TGCGCCAGCAGCTTGAGTCTAGTATTAAGACCGCTCAGTACCATCGGGGCGCAGTATTTT. Translating it yields CASSLSLVLRPLSTIGAQYF. Based on the CDR3 plus reference TRBV5-1 and TRBJ2-3, the full variable domain is KAGVTQTPRYLIKTRGQQVTLSCSPISGHRSVSWYQQTPGQGLQFLFEYFSETQRNKGNFPGRFSGRQFSNSRSEMNVSTLELGDSALYLCASSLSLVLRPLSTIGAQYFGPGTRLTVL.

This clonotype was seen repeatedly, ten times or more. The rearrangement joins TRBV9 to TRBJ2-4; 7 nucleotides match TRBD2. This CDR3 is 16 amino acids long. CDR1 is SGDLS and CDR2 is YYNGEE in the germline V gene. V lost 0 bases and J lost 6; bases outside the gene matches: 9. CDR3 amino acids: CASSVGGSHRGNIQYF. The CDR3, as DNA: TGTGCCAGCAGCGTAGGCGGGAGCCATCGGGGAAACATTCAGTACTTC. The full variable domain, rest sourced from reference TRBV9 and TRBJ2-4, is DSGVTQTPKHLITATGQRVTLRCSPRSGDLSVYWYQQSLDQGLQFLIQYYNGEERAKGNILERFSAQQFPDLHSELNLSSLELGDSALYFCASSVGGSHRGNIQYFGAGTRLSVL.

This clonotype was detected ten times or more. This rearrangement joins TRBV2 to TRBJ1-1; 9 bases are shared with TRBD1. The CDR3 runs 15 residues. V lost 3 bases, J lost 4 bases, and 6 bases stayed unmatched. The V gene's germline CDR1 is SNHLY and CDR2 FYNNEI. CDR3 residues: CASSETGTGSTEAFF. The DNA for the CDR3 is TGTGCCAGCAGTGAGACCGGGACAGGGTCCACTGAAGCTTTCTTT.

This clonotype was found many times. This CDR3 reads CSARTGVTNEKLFF. The CDR3 DNA reads TGCAGTGCTAGGACAGGGGTCACTAATGAAAAACTGTTTTTT. The chain recombines TRBV20-1 with TRBJ1-4; 8 positions match TRBD1. V shed 3 bases, J shed 2 bases, and the junction held 2 bases outside the gene matches. This CDR3 has 14 residues. Germline CDR1 reads DFQATT; CDR2 reads SNEGSKA (reference sequence).

This clonotype was picked up many times. This rearrangement joins TRBV3-1 to TRBJ2-5; D uncertain. The CDR3 sequence is 14 residues long. Germline CDR1 LGHDT, CDR2 YNNKEL (reference sequence). V lost 2 bases, J lost 3 bases, and 10 bases lay in between. The CDR3 reads CASSQYHTEETQYF. CDR3 bases: TGTGCCAGCAGCCAATATCACACTGAAGAGACCCAGTACTTC.

This clonotype was detected many times. The chain has TRBV18 and TRBJ1-4; 8 nucleotides line up with TRBD1. CDR1 and CDR2 from the germline V gene are KGHSH and LQKENI. The CDR3 is 16 residues long. V shed 3 bases and J 11 bases; nucleotides not matched to a gene: 14. The DNA of the CDR3 is TGTGCCAGCTCACCCCTGACAGGGGTCGGAGAGGTGAAACTGTTTTTT. It yields the protein CASSPLTGVGEVKLFF.

This clonotype occurred many times. The chain combines TRBV5-6 with TRBJ1-3; no definite D call. Between the trimmed V and J ends, which lost 1 base and 0 bases, there was a span of 11 bases. CDR1 is SGHDT, CDR2 YYEEEE, per germline. This CDR3 has 16 residues. CDR3 nucleotides: TGTGCCAGCAGCTTGCTCGGGAGGCTCTCTGGAAACACCATATATTTT. This encodes CASSLLGRLSGNTIYF.

The rearrangement uses TRBV12-3 or TRBV12-4 and TRBJ2-7, with D maybe TRBD2 (6 bases). Trimming left V 6 bases short and J 6 bases short, with 18 bases between. This CDR3 has 14 amino acids. The DNA of the CDR3 is TGTGCCAGCAGCGTGCGGAGAATGGAGGGCGAGCAGTACTTC. This encodes CASSVRRMEGEQYF.

This clonotype came up once. This clone may be a read error of a much larger clone one base away. The V and J genes are TRBV5-1 and TRBJ2-5; D is perhaps TRBD2 (6 bases). V was clipped by 4 bases and J by 2 bases, with 21 bases between them. This CDR3 region has 17 residues. Germline V gives CDR1 SGHRS, CDR2 YFSETQ. CDR3 amino acids: CASSQGPPGGVQETQYF. The DNA of the CDR3 is TGCGCCAGCAGCCAGGGCCCCCCCGGCGGGGTGCAAGAGACCCAGTACTTC.